Following are 2 T cell receptor beta chains from one sample sequenced in a study of T-cell reconstitution after alpha-beta-depleted transplantation in children. A TCRbeta library incorporating unique molecular identifiers was prepared. TCRdb recomputed calls from the PCR reads with MiXCR, one row per CDR3 protein. The data hold about 220,000 distinct CDR3 sequences, with 17% observed a single time. This specimen was PBMCs, mostly from graft donor cells, taken 360 days after TCRalphabeta/CD19-depleted stem cell transplant. These receptors all come from a male patient between 2 and 15 years old who had a stem cell transplant for acute lymphoblastic leukemia, so the T cells may come from the graft donor.

The chain uses TRBV14 and TRBJ2-1; no clear D. The CDR3 totals 16 residues. The ends were cut back, 5 bases at V and 7 bases at J, with 21 bases in the middle. Germline assignment: CDR1 SGHDN and CDR2 FVKESK. DNA of the CDR3: TGTGCCAGCAGCGTCTGGGGAAAAGTGGAGTGGAATGAGCAGTTCTTC. Amino acid sequence: CASSVWGKVEWNEQFF.

The rearrangement links TRBV29-1 to TRBJ2-5, with D perhaps given as TRBD1 or TRBD2 (5 bases each). V lost 6 bases and J lost 1, with 24 bases in between. Looked up from germline, CDR1 is SQVTM and CDR2 is ANQGSEA. The CDR3 loop spans 17 amino acids. The CDR3 loop reads CSVDGQGAVLFQETQYF. The CDR3, as DNA: TGCAGCGTGGATGGGCAGGGAGCTGTCCTATTCCAAGAGACCCAGTACTTC. Based on the CDR3 plus reference TRBV29-1 and TRBJ2-5, the full variable domain is SAVISQKPSRDICQRGTSLTIQCQVDSQVTMMFWYRQQPGQSLTLIATANQGSEATYESGFVIDKFPISRPNLTFSTLTVSNMSPEDSSIYLCSVDGQGAVLFQETQYFGPGTRLLVL.